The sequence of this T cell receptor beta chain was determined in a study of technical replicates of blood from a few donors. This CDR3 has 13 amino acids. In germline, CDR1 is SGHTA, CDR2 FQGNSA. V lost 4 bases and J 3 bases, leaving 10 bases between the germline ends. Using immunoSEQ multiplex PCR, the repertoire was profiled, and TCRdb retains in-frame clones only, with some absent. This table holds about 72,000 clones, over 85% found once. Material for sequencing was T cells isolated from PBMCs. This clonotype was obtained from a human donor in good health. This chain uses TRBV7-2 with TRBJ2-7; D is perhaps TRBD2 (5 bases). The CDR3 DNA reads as TGTGCCAGCAGCTCAGGACTCCTCTACGAGCAGTACTTC. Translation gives CASSSGLLYEQYF. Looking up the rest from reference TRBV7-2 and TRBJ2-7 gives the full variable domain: GAGVSQSPSNKVTEKGKDVELRCDPISGHTALYWYRQSLGQGLEFLIYFQGNSAPDKSGLPSDRFSAERTGGSVSTLTIQRTQQEDSAVYLCASSSGLLYEQYFGPGTRLTVT.